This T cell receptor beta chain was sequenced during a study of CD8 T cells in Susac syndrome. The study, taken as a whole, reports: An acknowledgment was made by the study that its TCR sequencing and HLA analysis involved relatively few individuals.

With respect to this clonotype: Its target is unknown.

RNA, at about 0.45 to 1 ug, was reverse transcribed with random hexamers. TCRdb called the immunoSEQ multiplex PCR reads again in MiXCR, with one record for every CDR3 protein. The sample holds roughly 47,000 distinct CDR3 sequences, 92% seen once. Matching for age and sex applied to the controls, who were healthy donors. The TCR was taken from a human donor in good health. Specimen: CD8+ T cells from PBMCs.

The CDR3 DNA follows: TGTGCCAGCAGCTTAGGACCCGGGACAGGCCACACAGATACGCAGTATTTT. Translated: CASSLGPGTGHTDTQYF. The V and J genes are TRBV7-8 and TRBJ2-3; 8 nucleotides line up with TRBD1. The CDR3 length is 17 residues. The germline V gene encodes CDR1 SGHVS and CDR2 FQNEAQ. V shed 1 base and J 2 bases; nucleotides not matched to a gene: 8.